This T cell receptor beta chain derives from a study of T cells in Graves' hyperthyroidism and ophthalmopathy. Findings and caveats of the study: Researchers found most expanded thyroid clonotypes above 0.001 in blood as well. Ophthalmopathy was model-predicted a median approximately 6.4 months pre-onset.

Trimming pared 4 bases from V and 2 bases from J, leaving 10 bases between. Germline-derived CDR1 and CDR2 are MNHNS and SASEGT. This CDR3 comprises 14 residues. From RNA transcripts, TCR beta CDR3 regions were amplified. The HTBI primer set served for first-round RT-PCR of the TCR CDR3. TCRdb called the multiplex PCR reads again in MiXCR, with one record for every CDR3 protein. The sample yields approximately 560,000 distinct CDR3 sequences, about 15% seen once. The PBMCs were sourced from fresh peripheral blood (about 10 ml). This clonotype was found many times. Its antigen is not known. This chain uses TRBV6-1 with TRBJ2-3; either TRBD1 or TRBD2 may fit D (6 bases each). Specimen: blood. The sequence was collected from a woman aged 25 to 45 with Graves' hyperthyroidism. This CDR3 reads CASSVRGLTDTQYF. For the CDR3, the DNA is TGTGCCAGCAGTGTACGGGGGCTCACAGATACGCAGTATTTT.